The 23 T cell receptor beta chains given below trace back to one sample, sequenced in a study of human T cells and chemical hapten exposure. What the library attached to individual cDNA molecules were unique molecular identifiers. TCRdb re-derived calls from the reads in MiXCR, one entry per CDR3 protein. The data show more than 750 distinct CDR3 sequences, around 80% seen once. The study extracted total RNA from unfractionated whole blood. The sample consisted of whole blood. These receptors were collected from a human donor with alopecia, or a healthy volunteer (not recorded which). Some clones in this sample may be carry-over from other donors' samples. This table probably holds off-target reads from a library built for another chain.

The chain employs TRBV12-3 or TRBV12-4 and TRBJ2-3; D perhaps matches TRBD2 (6 bases). The CDR3 covers 12 residues. V dropped 4 bases and J dropped 5 bases, with 7 bases sitting between them. Here the CDR3 DNA reads TGTGCCAGCAGTTCCGGGAGAGATACGCAGTATTTT. Its translation is CASSSGRDTQYF.

The chain recombines TRBV3-1 with TRBJ1-1, with D unresolved. Trimming shortened V by 1 base and J by 5 bases, and 8 bases separated the two germline ends. Germline-derived CDR1 and CDR2 are LGHDT and YNNKEL (reference sequence). The CDR3 is 13 amino acids. The CDR3 here is CASSQVSGTEAFF. In DNA form, the CDR3 reads TGTGCCAGCAGCCAAGTTTCGGGGACTGAAGCTTTCTTT.

This rearrangement joins TRBV28 to TRBJ2-7; tentatively, D is TRBD1 (5 bases). Germline V lookup: CDR1 MDHEN, CDR2 SYDVKM. The CDR3 contains 16 residues. Trimming pared 2 bases from V and 3 bases from J, leaving 17 bases between. The CDR3: CASSLPATAINYEQYF. Written as DNA, the CDR3 is TGTGCCAGCAGTTTACCGGCGACAGCTATTAACTACGAGCAGTACTTC.

The J gene is TRBJ1-4, the V gene TRBV18, with a tentative D call TRBD1 (6 bases). Germline lookup yields CDR1 KGHSH and CDR2 LQKENI. Trimming stripped 3 bases from V and 2 bases from J, with 19 bases between. The CDR3 totals 18 residues. Written as DNA, the CDR3 is TGTGCCAGCTCACCCGTTGGGCCCGGGGGCCCGACTAATGAAAAACTGTTTTTT. This codes for CASSPVGPGGPTNEKLFF.

CDR3 region: CASGTGRPVGELFF. CDR3 bases: TGTGCCAGCGGCACAGGGCGCCCGGTCGGGGAGCTGTTTTTT. This sequence joins TRBV7-2 and TRBJ2-2, with D maybe TRBD1 (6 bases). The V end lost 8 bases, the J end lost 7 bases, and 17 bases lay between the germline ends. The length of the CDR3 is 14 residues. Germline values: CDR1 SGHTA, CDR2 FQGNSA.

This chain joins TRBV21-1 and TRBJ2-5; TRBD2 is taken as the D call from the table, unchecked against the DNA. TRBV21-1 has pseudogene status. The CDR3 length is 16 residues. The CDR3 loop is CASSKASGGVQETQYF. CDR3 coding DNA: TGTGCCAGCAGCAAAGCTAGCGGGGGGGTCCAAGAGACCCAGTACTTC.

CDR3 coding DNA: TGCGCCAGCAGCCAAGTAAGCTCCTATAATTCACCCCTCCACTTT. Translation: CASSQVSSYNSPLHF. This rearrangement joins TRBV4-3 to TRBJ1-6; D is unresolved. V was pared by 1 base and J by 0 bases, with 4 bases between. This CDR3 contains 15 residues. In germline, CDR1 is LGHNA, CDR2 YSLEER.

The chain recombines TRBV10-3 with TRBJ2-1; 12 positions match TRBD2. The CDR3 length is 16 residues. CDR1 is ENHRY, CDR2 SYGVKD, per germline. V lost 5 bases to trimming and J lost 10 bases; unmatched junction nucleotides: 12. In DNA form, the CDR3 reads TGTGCCATCAGTCCGGCGACTAGCGGGGGCCCGGACGAGCAGTTCTTC. Amino acid sequence: CAISPATSGGPDEQFF.

This clonotype was seen just once. This sequence joins TRBV21-1 and TRBJ2-3; no DNA check was done on the table's D call, TRBD2. TRBV21-1 is assigned pseudogene status. CDR3 size: 24 residues. In nucleotides, the CDR3 is TGTGCCAGCAGCAAAGTCGATGGGGCAGTAGCGGGAGAGTTTGTGGCGGGGGCCACAGATACGCAGTATTTT. As protein: CASSKVDGAVAGEFVAGATDTQYF.

The chain combines TRBV5-1 with TRBJ2-3; a weak D match, TRBD2 (6 bases). V dropped 0 bases and J dropped 2 bases, with 10 bases sitting between them. The CDR3 sequence is 15 residues long. Germline V gives CDR1 SGHRS, CDR2 YFSETQ. In nucleotides, the CDR3 is TGCGCCAGCAGCTTGGCGGGACTCGACACAGATACGCAGTATTTT. It codes for CASSLAGLDTDTQYF.

J is TRBJ1-1 and V is TRBV12-3 or TRBV12-4; a weak D match, TRBD1 (5 bases). CDR3 length: 17 residues. Trimming took 6 bases from V and 0 from J, leaving 20 bases between them. CDR3 sequence: CASSPNESGGLNTEAFF. CDR3 nucleotide sequence: TGTGCCAGCAGCCCTAACGAGAGCGGGGGACTGAACACTGAAGCTTTCTTT.

This clonotype occurred a few times. J is TRBJ2-3 and V is TRBV6-4; the D is unclear. Trimming cost V 6 bases and J 4 bases, with 14 bases left between them. The CDR3 totals 14 residues. Germline CDR1 is MRHNA and CDR2 is SNTAGT. CDR3 loop: CASRAWLGADTQYF. The CDR3 DNA reads as TGTGCCAGCAGAGCTTGGCTAGGCGCAGATACGCAGTATTTT.

The V gene is TRBV29-1, the J gene TRBJ2-3; no clear D gene. Trimming pared 4 bases from V and 2 bases from J, leaving 10 bases between. The CDR3 has 13 residues. Per the germline V gene, CDR1 is SQVTM and CDR2 is ANQGSEA. CDR3 DNA sequence: TGCAGCGTTGGTGTCTCCGACACAGATACGCAGTATTTT. Its translation is CSVGVSDTDTQYF.

The chain joins TRBV10-3 to TRBJ2-3, with D hard to call. Germline CDR1 ENHRY, CDR2 SYGVKD. V gave up 7 bases and J gave up 3 bases, with 17 bases separating them. The CDR3 runs 15 residues. The CDR3 DNA is TGTGCCATCACCCAGAACAAGGGCGGAACAGATACGCAGTATTTT. Its protein product is CAITQNKGGTDTQYF.

This chain joins TRBV29-1 and TRBJ2-1; D is tentatively TRBD1 or TRBD2 (7 bases each). The V and J ends lost 3 bases and 6 bases respectively, with 15 bases between them. Per germline, CDR1 SQVTM and CDR2 ANQGSEA. There are 14 residues in the CDR3. The CDR3 DNA follows: TGCAGCGTTGAGACAGGGAGGGTCGGCAATGAGCAGTTCTTC. This encodes CSVETGRVGNEQFF.

CDR3 amino acids: CASSRSDPMTWYKETQYF. CDR3 in DNA: TGTGCCAGCAGCCGCTCCGACCCGATGACATGGTACAAAGAGACCCAGTACTTC. This rearrangement joins TRBV14 to TRBJ2-5, with no clear D. The CDR3 spans 18 residues. The ends were cut back, 4 bases at V and 3 bases at J, with 24 bases in the middle. Per the germline V gene, CDR1 is SGHDN and CDR2 is FVKESK.

The chain has TRBV15 and TRBJ2-7; D is uncertain. Germline CDR1 and CDR2: LNHNV and YYDKDF (reference sequence). Trimming cost V 8 bases and J 4 bases, with 9 bases left between them. The CDR3 length is 11 residues. This CDR3 is CATLRKYEQYF. DNA of the CDR3: TGTGCCACCCTCCGAAAGTACGAGCAGTACTTC.

The chain links TRBV5-6 to TRBJ1-6; D is undetermined. V shed 5 bases and J shed 4 bases, with 4 bases lying between them. CDR3 size: 12 residues. The germline gives CDR1 SGHDT, CDR2 YYEEEE. The CDR3 protein is CASRSYNSPLHF. The CDR3, as DNA: TGTGCCAGCAGAAGTTATAATTCACCCCTCCACTTT.

J is TRBJ2-1 and V is TRBV6-2 or TRBV6-3; 11 bases align to TRBD2. CDR3 length: 15 residues. The germline gives CDR1 MNHEY, CDR2 SVGEGT. V gave up 5 bases and J gave up 8 bases; unmatched junction bases: 8. The CDR3 DNA reads as TGTGCCAGCAGTCCAACTAGCGGGGGCTTCGATGAGCAGTTCTTC. Protein product: CASSPTSGGFDEQFF.

This chain joins TRBV6-6 and TRBJ1-1, with D perhaps TRBD1 (6 bases). From germline, CDR1 is MNHNY and CDR2 SVGAGI (reference sequence). Trimming stripped 7 bases from V and 4 bases from J, with 10 bases between. This CDR3 is 12 amino acids long. The CDR3 is CASKKDSTEAFF. The CDR3 bases are TGTGCCAGCAAGAAGGACAGCACTGAAGCTTTCTTT.

This clonotype has just a few counts. The J gene is TRBJ1-1, the V gene TRBV20-1, with a weak D call TRBD1 (6 bases). The germline V gene encodes CDR1 DFQATT and CDR2 SNEGSKA (reference sequence). CDR3 length equals 16 residues. V shed 4 bases and J shed 3 bases, with 21 bases lying between them. For the CDR3, the DNA is TGCAGTGCTAAAAAGGGAAACAGGGCTCCGGACACTGAAGCTTTCTTT. It yields the protein CSAKKGNRAPDTEAFF.

The genes are TRBV4-3 and TRBJ2-3; 10 bases map to TRBD1. The junction had 4 bases not matched to a gene; V was cut back by 4 bases and J by 3 bases. Germline V CDR1 and CDR2: LGHNA, YSLEER. The CDR3 is 15 amino acids. This chain's CDR3 is CASSRQGARTDTQYF. CDR3 nucleotides: TGCGCCAGCAGCCGACAGGGGGCGAGAACAGATACGCAGTATTTT.

J is TRBJ2-1 and V is TRBV29-1; 10 bases line up with TRBD2. V lost 4 bases to trimming and J lost 3 bases; unmatched junction nucleotides: 9. The germline V gene encodes CDR1 SQVTM and CDR2 ANQGSEA. There are 16 residues in the CDR3. CDR3 in amino acids: CSVVSASGGIYNEQFF. The CDR3 DNA sequence: TGCAGCGTTGTATCGGCTAGCGGGGGTATCTACAATGAGCAGTTCTTC.